This T cell receptor beta chain was documented in a study of OX40 agonist ivuxolimab in advanced cancers. Study overall: Ivuxolimab, which is an agonistic anti-OX40 (CD134) antibody, was administered to the patients.

About this clone itself: Its specificity is unknown.

Study conclusions and caveats: Expanded clones belonging to CD8+ T cells outnumbered, on average, those of CD4+. Doses of 0.1 to 3.0 mg/kg were accompanied by clonal expansion of CD4+ and CD8+ blood T cells by week 6.

This CDR3 spans 15 amino acids. Germline V lookup: CDR1 MNHEY, CDR2 SMNVEV (reference sequence). The V gene end was trimmed by 4 bases and the J gene end by 3 bases; junction bases not matched to a gene: 7. Sequencing used immunoSEQ multiplex PCR; TCRdb keeps in-frame clones, though not all of them. The data hold tens of thousands of clones, with less than 95% observed a single time. The sequence derives from an adult with an advanced solid tumor such as melanoma, head and neck, liver or kidney cancer. The sample here was CD4+ or CD8+ T cells sorted from blood, taken in a trial of the OX40 agonist ivuxolimab. The chain uses TRBV27 and TRBJ2-3, with 7 positions matching TRBD1. The CDR3 region is CASSSHPGGTDTQYF. CDR3 coding DNA: TGTGCCAGCAGTTCGCATCCAGGGGGAACAGATACGCAGTATTTT.